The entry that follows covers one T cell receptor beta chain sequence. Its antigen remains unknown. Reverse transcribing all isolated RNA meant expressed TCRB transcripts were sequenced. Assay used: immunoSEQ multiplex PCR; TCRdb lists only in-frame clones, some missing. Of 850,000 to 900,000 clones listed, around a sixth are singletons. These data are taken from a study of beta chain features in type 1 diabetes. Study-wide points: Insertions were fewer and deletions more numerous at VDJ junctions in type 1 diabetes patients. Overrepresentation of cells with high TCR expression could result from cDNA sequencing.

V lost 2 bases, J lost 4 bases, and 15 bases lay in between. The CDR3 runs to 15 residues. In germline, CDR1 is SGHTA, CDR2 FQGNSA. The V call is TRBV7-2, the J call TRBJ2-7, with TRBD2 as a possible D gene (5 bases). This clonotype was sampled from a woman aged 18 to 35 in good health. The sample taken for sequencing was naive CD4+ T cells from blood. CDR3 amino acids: CASSLWVGVGYEQYF. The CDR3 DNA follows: TGTGCCAGCAGCTTATGGGTGGGAGTAGGGTACGAGCAGTACTTC.